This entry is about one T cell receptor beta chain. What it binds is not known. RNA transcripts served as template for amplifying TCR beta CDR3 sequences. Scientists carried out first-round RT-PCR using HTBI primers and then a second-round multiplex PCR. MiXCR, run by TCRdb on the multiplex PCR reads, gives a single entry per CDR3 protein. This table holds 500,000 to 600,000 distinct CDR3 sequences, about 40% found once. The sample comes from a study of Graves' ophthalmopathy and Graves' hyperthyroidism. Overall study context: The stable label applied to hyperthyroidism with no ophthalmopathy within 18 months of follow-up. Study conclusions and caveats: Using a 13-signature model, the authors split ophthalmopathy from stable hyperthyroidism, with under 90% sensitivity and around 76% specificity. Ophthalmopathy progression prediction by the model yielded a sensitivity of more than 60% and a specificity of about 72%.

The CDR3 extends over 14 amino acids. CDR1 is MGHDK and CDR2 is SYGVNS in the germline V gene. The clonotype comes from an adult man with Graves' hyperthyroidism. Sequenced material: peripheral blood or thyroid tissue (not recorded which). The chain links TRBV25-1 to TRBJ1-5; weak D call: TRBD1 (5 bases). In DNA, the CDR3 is TGTGCTAGAGATAGAGCAGGGATTGATCAGCCCCAGCATTTT. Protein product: CARDRAGIDQPQHF.